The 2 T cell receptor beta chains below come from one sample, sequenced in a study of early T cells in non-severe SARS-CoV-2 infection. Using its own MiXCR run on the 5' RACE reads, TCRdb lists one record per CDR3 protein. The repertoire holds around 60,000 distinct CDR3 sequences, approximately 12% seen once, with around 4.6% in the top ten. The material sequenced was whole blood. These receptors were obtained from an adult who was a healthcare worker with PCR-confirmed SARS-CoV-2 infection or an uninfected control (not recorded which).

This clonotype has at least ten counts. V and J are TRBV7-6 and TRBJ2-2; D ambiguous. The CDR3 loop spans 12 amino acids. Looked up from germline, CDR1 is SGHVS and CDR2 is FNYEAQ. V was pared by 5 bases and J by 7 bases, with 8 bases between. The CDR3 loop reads CASSRDGGELFF. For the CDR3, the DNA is TGTGCCAGCAGCCGAGATGGCGGGGAGCTGTTTTTT.

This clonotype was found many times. The CDR3 DNA sequence: TGCGCCAGCAGCTTGGGTGGTACGCAGTATTTT. Translating gives CASSLGGTQYF. V gene TRBV5-1 combines with J gene TRBJ2-3, with unresolved D. V was shortened by 0 bases and J by 8 bases, with 4 bases between the two germline ends. Germline loops: CDR1 SGHRS, CDR2 YFSETQ. The CDR3 spans 11 residues. Supplemented by reference TRBV5-1 and TRBJ2-3, the full variable domain reads KAGVTQTPRYLIKTRGQQVTLSCSPISGHRSVSWYQQTPGQGLQFLFEYFSETQRNKGNFPGRFSGRQFSNSRSEMNVSTLELGDSALYLCASSLGGTQYFGPGTRLTVL.